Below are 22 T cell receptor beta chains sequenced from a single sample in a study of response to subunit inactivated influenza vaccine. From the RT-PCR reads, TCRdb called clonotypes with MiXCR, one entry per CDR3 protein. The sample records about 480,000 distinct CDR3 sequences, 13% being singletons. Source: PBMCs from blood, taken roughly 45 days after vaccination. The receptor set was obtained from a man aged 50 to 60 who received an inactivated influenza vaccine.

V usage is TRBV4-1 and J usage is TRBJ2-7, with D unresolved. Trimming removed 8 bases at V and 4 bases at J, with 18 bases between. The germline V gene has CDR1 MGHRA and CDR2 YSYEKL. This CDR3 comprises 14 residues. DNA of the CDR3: TGCGCCAGCTCCTCAAACACCGCTGGGTACGAGCAGTACTTC. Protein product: CASSSNTAGYEQYF.

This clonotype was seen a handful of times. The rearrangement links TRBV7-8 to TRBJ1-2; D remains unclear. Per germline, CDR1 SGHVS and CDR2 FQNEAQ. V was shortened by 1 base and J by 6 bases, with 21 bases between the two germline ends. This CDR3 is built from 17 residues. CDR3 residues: CASSLGAAAFRLDGYTF. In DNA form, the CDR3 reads TGTGCCAGCAGCTTAGGTGCGGCAGCCTTTCGGTTGGATGGCTACACCTTC.

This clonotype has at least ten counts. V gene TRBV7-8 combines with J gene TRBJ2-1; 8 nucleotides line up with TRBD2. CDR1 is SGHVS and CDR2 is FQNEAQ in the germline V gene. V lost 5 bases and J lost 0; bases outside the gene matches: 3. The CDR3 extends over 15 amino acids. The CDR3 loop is CASSGGGSSYNEQFF. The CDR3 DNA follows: TGTGCCAGCAGCGGCGGGGGGAGCTCCTACAATGAGCAGTTCTTC.

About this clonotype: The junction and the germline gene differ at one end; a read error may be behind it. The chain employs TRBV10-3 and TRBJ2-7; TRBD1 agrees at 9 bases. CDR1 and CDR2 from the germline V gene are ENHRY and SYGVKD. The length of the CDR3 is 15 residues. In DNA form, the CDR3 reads TGTGCCATCAGTCAGTCGACAGGGGGTTCCTACGAGCAGTACTTC. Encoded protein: CAISQSTGGSYEQYF.

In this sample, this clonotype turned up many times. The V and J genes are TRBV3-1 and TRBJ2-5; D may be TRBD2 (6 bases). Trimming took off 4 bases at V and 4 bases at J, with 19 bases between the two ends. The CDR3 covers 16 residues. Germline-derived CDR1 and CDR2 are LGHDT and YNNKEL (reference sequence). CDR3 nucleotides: TGTGCCAGCAGCCTAAGTGTCCTAGCGTCATCAGAGACCCAGTACTTC. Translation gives CASSLSVLASSETQYF.

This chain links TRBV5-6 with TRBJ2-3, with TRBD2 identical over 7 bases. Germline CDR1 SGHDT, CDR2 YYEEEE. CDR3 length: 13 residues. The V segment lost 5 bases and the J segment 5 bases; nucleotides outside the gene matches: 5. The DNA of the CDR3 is TGTGCCAGCAGTTTCGGACTAGTAGATACGCAGTATTTT. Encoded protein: CASSFGLVDTQYF.

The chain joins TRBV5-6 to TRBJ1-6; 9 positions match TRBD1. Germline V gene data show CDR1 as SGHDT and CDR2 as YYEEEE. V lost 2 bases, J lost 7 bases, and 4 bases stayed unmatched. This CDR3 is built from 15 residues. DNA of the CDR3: TGTGCCAGCAGCTTCCGACAGGGGGTAAATTCACCCCTCCACTTT. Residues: CASSFRQGVNSPLHF.

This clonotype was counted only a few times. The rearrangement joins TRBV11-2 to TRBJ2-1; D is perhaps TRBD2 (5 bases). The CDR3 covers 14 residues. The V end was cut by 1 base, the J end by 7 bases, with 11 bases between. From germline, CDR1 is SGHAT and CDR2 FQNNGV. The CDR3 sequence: CASSLGPGGNEQFF. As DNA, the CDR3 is TGTGCCAGCAGCTTAGGACCAGGCGGGAATGAGCAGTTCTTC. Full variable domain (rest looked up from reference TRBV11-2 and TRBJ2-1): EAGVAQSPRYKIIEKRQSVAFWCNPISGHATLYWYQQILGQGPKLLIQFQNNGVVDDSQLPKDRFSAERLKGVDSTLKIQPAKLEDSAVYLCASSLGPGGNEQFFGPGTRLTVL.

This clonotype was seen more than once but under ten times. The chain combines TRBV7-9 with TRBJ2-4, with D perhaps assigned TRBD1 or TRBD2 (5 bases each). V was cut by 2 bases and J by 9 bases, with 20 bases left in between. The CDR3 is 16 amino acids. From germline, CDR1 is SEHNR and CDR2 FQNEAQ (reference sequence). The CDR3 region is CASSLIGDGPRGIQYF. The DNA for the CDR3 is TGTGCCAGCAGCTTAATTGGAGACGGTCCGAGGGGCATTCAGTACTTC.

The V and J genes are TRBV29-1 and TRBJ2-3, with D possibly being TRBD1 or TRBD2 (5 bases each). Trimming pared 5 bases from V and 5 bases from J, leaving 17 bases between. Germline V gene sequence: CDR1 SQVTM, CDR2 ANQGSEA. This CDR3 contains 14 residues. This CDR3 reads CSVPDAWGKDTQYF. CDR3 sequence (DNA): TGCAGCGTTCCCGACGCATGGGGGAAAGATACGCAGTATTTT.

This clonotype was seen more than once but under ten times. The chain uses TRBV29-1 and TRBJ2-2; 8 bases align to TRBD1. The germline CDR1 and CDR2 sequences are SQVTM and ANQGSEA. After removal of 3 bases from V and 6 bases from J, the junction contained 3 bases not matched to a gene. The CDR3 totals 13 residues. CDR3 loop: CSVDAQGAGELFF. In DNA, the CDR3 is TGCAGCGTTGACGCACAGGGGGCCGGGGAGCTGTTTTTT.

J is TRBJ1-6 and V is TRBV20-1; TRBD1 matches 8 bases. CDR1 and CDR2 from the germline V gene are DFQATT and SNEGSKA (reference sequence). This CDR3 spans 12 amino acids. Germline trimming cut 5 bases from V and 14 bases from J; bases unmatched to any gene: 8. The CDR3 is CSAPESTGALHF. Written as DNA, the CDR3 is TGCAGTGCTCCAGAATCGACAGGGGCCCTCCACTTT.

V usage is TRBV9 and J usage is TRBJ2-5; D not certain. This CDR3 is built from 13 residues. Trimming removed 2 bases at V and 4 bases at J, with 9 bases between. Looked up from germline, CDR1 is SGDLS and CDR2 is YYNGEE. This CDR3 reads CASSVGIVETQYF. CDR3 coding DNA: TGTGCCAGCAGCGTCGGAATTGTAGAGACCCAGTACTTC.

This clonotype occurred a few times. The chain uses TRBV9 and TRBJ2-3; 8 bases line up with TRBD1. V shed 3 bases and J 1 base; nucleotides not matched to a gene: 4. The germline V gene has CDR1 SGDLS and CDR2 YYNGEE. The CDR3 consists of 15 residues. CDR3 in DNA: TGTGCCAGCAGCGGGACAGGGCCCCGCACAGATACGCAGTATTTT. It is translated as CASSGTGPRTDTQYF.

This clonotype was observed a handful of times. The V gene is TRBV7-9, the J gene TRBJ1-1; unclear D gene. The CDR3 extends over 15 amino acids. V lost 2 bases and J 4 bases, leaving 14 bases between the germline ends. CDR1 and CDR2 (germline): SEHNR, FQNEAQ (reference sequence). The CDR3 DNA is TGTGCCAGCAGCTTATCGCCGACCCCCCGCACTGAAGCTTTCTTT. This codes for CASSLSPTPRTEAFF.

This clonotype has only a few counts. The CDR3 protein is CSATAGRSYEQYF. The DNA for the CDR3 is TGCAGTGCCACAGCGGGAAGGTCCTACGAGCAGTACTTC. This chain uses TRBV20-1 with TRBJ2-7; 7 bases agree with TRBD2. Germline assignment: CDR1 DFQATT and CDR2 SNEGSKA (reference sequence). This CDR3 has 13 amino acids. Trimming removed 6 bases from V and 1 base from J; junction bases left unmatched: 6.

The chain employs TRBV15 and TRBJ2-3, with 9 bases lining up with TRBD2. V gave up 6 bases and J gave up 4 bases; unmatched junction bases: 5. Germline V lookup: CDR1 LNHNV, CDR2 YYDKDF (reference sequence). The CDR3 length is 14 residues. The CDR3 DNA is TGTGCCACCAGGGATAGCGGGAGCGCAGATACGCAGTATTTT. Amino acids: CATRDSGSADTQYF.

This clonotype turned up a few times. The DNA for the CDR3 is TGCAGCGTTGACGGGGGAGCTGAAAAACTGTTTTTT. Protein product: CSVDGGAEKLFF. This chain connects TRBV29-1 to TRBJ1-4, with a weak D call TRBD1 (5 bases). Germline CDR1 and CDR2: SQVTM and ANQGSEA. V gave up 3 bases and J gave up 7 bases, with 9 bases separating them. The length of the CDR3 is 12 residues.

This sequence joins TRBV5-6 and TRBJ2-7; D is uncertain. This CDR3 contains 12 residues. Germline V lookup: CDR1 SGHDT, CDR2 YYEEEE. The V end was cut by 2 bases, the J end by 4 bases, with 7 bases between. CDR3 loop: CASSFARYEQYF. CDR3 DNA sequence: TGTGCCAGCAGCTTCGCGCGTTACGAGCAGTACTTC.

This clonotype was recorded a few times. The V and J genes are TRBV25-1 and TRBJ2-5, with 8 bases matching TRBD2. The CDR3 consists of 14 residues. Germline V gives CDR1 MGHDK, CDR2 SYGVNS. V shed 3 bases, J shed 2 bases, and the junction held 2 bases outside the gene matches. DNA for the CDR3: TGTGCCAGCAGTGATGCGGGGGGACAAGAGACCCAGTACTTC. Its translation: CASSDAGGQETQYF. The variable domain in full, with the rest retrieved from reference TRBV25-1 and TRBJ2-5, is EADIYQTPRYLVIGTGKKITLECSQTMGHDKMYWYQQDPGMELHLIHYSYGVNSTEKGDLSSESTVSRIRTEHFPLTLESARPSHTSQYLCASSDAGGQETQYFGPGTRLLVL.

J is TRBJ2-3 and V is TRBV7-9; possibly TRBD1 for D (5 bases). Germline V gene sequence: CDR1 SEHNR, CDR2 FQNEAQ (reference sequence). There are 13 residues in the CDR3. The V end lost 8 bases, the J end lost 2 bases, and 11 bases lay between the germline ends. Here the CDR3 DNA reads TGTGCCAGCCAGGGTGGAAACACAGATACGCAGTATTTT. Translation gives CASQGGNTDTQYF.

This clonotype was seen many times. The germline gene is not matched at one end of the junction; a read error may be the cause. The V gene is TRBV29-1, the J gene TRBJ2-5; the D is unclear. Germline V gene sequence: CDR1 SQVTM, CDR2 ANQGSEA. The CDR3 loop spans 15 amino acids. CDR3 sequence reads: CSVEAWAQTPETQYF. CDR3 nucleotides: TGCAGCGTCGAAGCGTGGGCCCAGACCCCAGAGACCCAGTACTTC. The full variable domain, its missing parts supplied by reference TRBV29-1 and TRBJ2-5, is SAVISQKPSRDICQRGTSLTIQCQVDSQVTMMFWYRQQPGQSLTLIATANQGSEATYESGFVIDKFPISRPNLTFSTLTVSNMSPEDSSIYLCSVEAWAQTPETQYFGPGTRLLVL.